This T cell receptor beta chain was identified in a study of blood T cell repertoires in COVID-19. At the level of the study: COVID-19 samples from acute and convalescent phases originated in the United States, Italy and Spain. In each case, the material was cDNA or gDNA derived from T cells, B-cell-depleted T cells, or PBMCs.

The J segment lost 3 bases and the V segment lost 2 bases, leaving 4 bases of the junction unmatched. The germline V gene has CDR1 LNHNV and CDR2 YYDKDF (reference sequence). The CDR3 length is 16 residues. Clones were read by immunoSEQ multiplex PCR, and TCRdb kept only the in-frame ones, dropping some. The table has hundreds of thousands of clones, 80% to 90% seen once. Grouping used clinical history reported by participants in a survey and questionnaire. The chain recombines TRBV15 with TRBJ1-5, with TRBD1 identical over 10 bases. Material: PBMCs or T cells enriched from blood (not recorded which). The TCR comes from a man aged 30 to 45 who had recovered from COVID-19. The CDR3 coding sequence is TGTGCCACCAGCAGAACCGGGACAGGGGACAATCAGCCCCAGCATTTT. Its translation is CATSRTGTGDNQPQHF.